Listed below are T cell receptor beta chains from one sample, sequenced in a study of blood T cell repertoires in COVID-19. Sequenced by immunoSEQ multiplex PCR; TCRdb stores in-frame clones only, minus some. Among over 30,000 clones listed, around nine tenths were seen once. Sequencing used peripheral blood. The receptors derive from a human donor in a cohort sampled during active COVID-19. The CDR3 runs from the conserved cysteine through the conserved F or W. The D gene is left open where the match is weak. For some rows the clone size is stated as once, few or many, or as a class when expanded; others skip it.

-	TRBD2	TRBV19	TRBJ2-3	CATLRASGSSTDTQYF	TGTGCCACCCTACGAGCTAGCGGGAGCTCCACAGATACGCAGTATTTT
-	TRBD2	TRBV5-6	TRBJ2-2	CASSRLAGASTGELFF	TGTGCCAGCAGCCGACTAGCGGGGGCGAGCACCGGGGAGCTGTTTTTT
-	-	TRBV21-1	TRBJ2-1	CASSNPSKGIVYNEQFF	TGTGCCAGCAGCAACCCGTCCAAGGGGATTGTCTACAATGAGCAGTTCTTC
-	-	TRBV28	TRBJ2-7	CASSPNGRGFGSSYEQYF	TGTGCCAGCAGTCCGAACGGACGGGGGTTTGGGAGCTCCTACGAGCAGTACTTC
-	-	TRBV7-2	TRBJ1-1	CASSLGRNTEAFF	TGTGCCAGCAGCTTAGGGAGGAACACTGAAGCTTTCTTT
-	TRBD2	TRBV7-9	TRBJ2-2	CASNPGLAGVNTGELFF	TGTGCCAGCAACCCGGGACTAGCGGGGGTCAACACCGGGGAGCTGTTTTTT
-	-	TRBV6-2/TRBV6-3	TRBJ2-5	CASSSAILEYQETQYF	TGTGCCAGCAGTTCAGCTATACTAGAGTACCAAGAGACCCAGTACTTC
-	-	TRBV7-6	TRBJ2-4	CASSKGGPGAKNIQYF	TGTGCCAGCAGCAAGGGGGGGCCGGGCGCCAAAAACATTCAGTACTTC
-	-	TRBV29-1	TRBJ1-5	CSASPGRGGQPQHF	TGCAGCGCCTCTCCCGGGCGGGGAGGACAGCCCCAGCATTTT
-	-	TRBV7-2	TRBJ2-7	CASSLYSYEQYF	TGTGCCAGCAGCTTATACTCCTACGAGCAGTACTTC
-	TRBD1	TRBV11-2	TRBJ2-7	CASSLEWRDRGLKYF	TGTGCCAGCAGCTTAGAGTGGAGGGACAGGGGGCTCAAGTACTTC
once	-	TRBV6-1	TRBJ2-3	CASSEGGGWGTDTQYF	TGTGCCAGCAGTGAAGGGGGGGGCTGGGGCACAGATACGCAGTATTTT
-	TRBD2	TRBV18	TRBJ2-7	CASSPGLPGHEQYF	TGTGCCAGCTCACCGGGACTACCCGGGCACGAGCAGTACTTC
-	-	TRBV5-1	TRBJ2-7	CASSPSRGVYEQYF	TGCGCCAGCAGCCCCTCTCGCGGGGTCTACGAGCAGTACTTC
-	TRBD2	TRBV3-1/TRBV3-2	TRBJ2-7	CASSFGTSGGSSYEQYF	TGTGCCAGCAGCTTTGGGACTAGCGGGGGAAGCTCCTACGAGCAGTACTTC
-	TRBD1	TRBV5-8	TRBJ2-5	CASSLERQGPQETQYF	TGTGCCAGCAGCTTGGAACGACAGGGGCCCCAAGAGACCCAGTACTTC
-	TRBD1	TRBV19	TRBJ1-5	CASQDRDSQPQHF	TGTGCCAGTCAGGACAGGGACTCTCAGCCCCAGCATTTT
-	-	TRBV27	TRBJ2-1	CASSPRPRDNEQFF	TGTGCCAGCAGTCCCCGCCCGAGGGACAATGAGCAGTTCTTC
-	TRBD1	TRBV27	TRBJ1-4	CASRGRGAGEKLFF	TGTGCCAGCAGGGGCAGGGGGGCTGGGGAAAAACTGTTTTTT
-	TRBD1	TRBV25-1	TRBJ2-2	CASSPDRGRGTGELFF	TGTGCCAGCAGTCCCGACAGGGGCCGTGGCACCGGGGAGCTGTTTTTT
-	-	TRBV6-1	TRBJ1-3	CASSEDAAYRGNTIYF	TGTGCCAGCAGTGAAGACGCGGCCTACCGTGGAAACACCATATATTTT
-	TRBD1	TRBV19	TRBJ2-5	CASRPRLQGKAQETQYF	TGTGCCAGTCGGCCTCGCCTACAGGGGAAGGCCCAAGAGACCCAGTACTTC
-	-	TRBV28	TRBJ2-7	CASSFTLGEQYF	TGTGCCAGCAGTTTCACCCTCGGCGAGCAGTACTTC
-	TRBD2	TRBV6-2/TRBV6-3	TRBJ2-2	CASSLELAIGELFF	TGTGCCAGCAGTTTAGAACTAGCGATCGGGGAGCTGTTTTTT
-	TRBD1	TRBV2	TRBJ1-5	CASKHETGANQPQHF	TGTGCCAGCAAACACGAGACAGGGGCGAATCAGCCCCAGCATTTT
-	TRBD1	TRBV23-1	TRBJ1-2	CASSQSVGTAYYGYTF	TGCGCCAGCAGTCAATCGGTGGGGACAGCCTACTATGGCTACACCTTC
-	TRBD1	TRBV5-1	TRBJ2-2	CASSLFGTGANTGELFF	TGCGCCAGCAGCTTGTTCGGGACAGGAGCTAACACCGGGGAGCTGTTTTTT
few	TRBD1	TRBV9	TRBJ1-1	CASSPQWTGKSEAFF	TGTGCCAGCAGCCCGCAGTGGACAGGGAAGAGTGAAGCTTTCTTT
-	-	TRBV28	TRBJ2-3	CASSRPEYPSTDTQYF	TGTGCCAGCAGCCGCCCCGAGTACCCTAGCACAGATACGCAGTATTTT
-	-	TRBV12-5	TRBJ2-1	CASGLGTTYNEQFF	TGTGCTAGTGGTTTGGGGACTACCTACAATGAGCAGTTCTTC
-	-	TRBV6-5	TRBJ1-2	CASSYGGNYGYTF	TGTGCCAGCAGTTACGGGGGCAACTATGGCTACACCTTC
-	TRBD2	TRBV4-2	TRBJ2-1	CASSQDPSGGGDEQFF	TGTGCCAGCAGCCAAGATCCTAGCGGGGGCGGCGATGAGCAGTTCTTC
-	-	TRBV9	TRBJ2-5	CASSEFKLATQETQYF	TGTGCCAGCAGCGAATTTAAACTAGCAACGCAAGAGACCCAGTACTTC
-	TRBD1	TRBV11-2	TRBJ1-2	CASSFLSGQGGRYGYTF	TGTGCCAGCAGCTTCCTCTCAGGACAGGGGGGACGGTATGGCTACACCTTC
-	TRBD2	TRBV2	TRBJ2-1	CASSDAGGEVSDEQFF	TGTGCCAGCAGTGATGCGGGAGGAGAGGTGAGCGATGAGCAGTTCTTC
-	TRBD1	TRBV5-6	TRBJ1-4	CASSLAGGQATNEKLFF	TGTGCCAGCAGCTTGGCAGGGGGCCAGGCAACTAATGAAAAACTGTTTTTT
-	-	TRBV5-1	TRBJ2-3	CASSLPGGTDTQYF	TGCGCCAGCAGCTTGCCGGGGGGCACAGATACGCAGTATTTT
once	-	TRBV2	TRBJ1-5	CAIQGRRDQPQHF	TGTGCCATCCAGGGCCGAAGGGATCAGCCCCAGCATTTT
few	-	TRBV6-4	TRBJ1-5	CASSDPPHLQGVQPQHF	TGTGCCAGCAGTGACCCACCACACCTACAGGGCGTTCAGCCCCAGCATTTT
-	-	TRBV7-9	TRBJ2-7	CASSPPGHTVYEQYF	TGTGCCAGCAGCCCACCCGGTCACACAGTCTACGAGCAGTACTTC
-	TRBD1	TRBV16	TRBJ2-7	CASSQSGTGNYEQYF	TGTGCCAGCAGCCAATCGGGGACAGGGAACTACGAGCAGTACTTC
-	-	TRBV3-1/TRBV3-2	TRBJ2-5	CASSQDTKTQYF	TGTGCCAGCAGCCAAGATACTAAGACCCAGTACTTC
-	TRBD1	TRBV9	TRBJ1-1	CASSATGGARNTEAFF	TGTGCCAGCAGCGCGACAGGGGGCGCGAGGAACACTGAAGCTTTCTTT
-	TRBD1	TRBV7-2	TRBJ1-2	CASSPRDSYGYTF	TGTGCCAGCAGCCCCCGGGACAGTTATGGCTACACCTTC
-	TRBD1	TRBV5-1	TRBJ1-4	CASSTTGMGHEKLFF	TGCGCCAGCAGCACGACAGGGATGGGTCATGAAAAACTGTTTTTT
-	TRBD2	TRBV7-8	TRBJ2-5	CASKTSGRRRETQYF	TGTGCCAGCAAGACTAGCGGGAGGCGGAGAGAGACCCAGTACTTC
-	-	TRBV7-8	TRBJ2-1	CASSLVGSSYNEQFF	TGTGCCAGCAGCTTAGTGGGGAGCTCCTACAATGAGCAGTTCTTC
-	-	TRBV18	TRBJ2-3	CASSPLRDKSLTDTQYF	TGTGCCAGCTCACCGCTCCGGGACAAGTCCCTCACAGATACGCAGTATTTT
-	TRBD1	TRBV24-1	TRBJ1-5	CATSGDRGHDQPQHF	TGTGCCACCAGCGGGGACAGGGGGCACGATCAGCCCCAGCATTTT
-	-	TRBV6-5	TRBJ1-4	CASSYRGINEKLFF	TGTGCCAGCAGTTACAGGGGCATTAATGAAAAACTGTTTTTT
-	-	TRBV19	TRBJ1-4	CASSTARGRGEKLFF	TGTGCCAGTAGTACGGCGAGGGGCCGGGGGGAAAAACTGTTTTTT
-	TRBD2	TRBV15	TRBJ2-7	CATSGVAGGPHEQYF	TGTGCCACCAGCGGCGTGGCGGGAGGGCCCCACGAGCAGTACTTC
-	TRBD2	TRBV28	TRBJ2-3	CASSSYGREDTQYF	TGTGCCAGCAGTTCATACGGGAGGGAAGATACGCAGTATTTT
-	-	TRBV3-1/TRBV3-2	TRBJ1-2	CASSHEQGNDGYTF	TGTGCCAGCAGCCATGAACAGGGCAATGATGGCTACACCTTC
-	-	TRBV11-2	TRBJ2-2	CASVLYSGDTGELFF	TGTGCCAGCGTACTTTATAGCGGAGACACCGGGGAGCTGTTTTTT
-	-	TRBV19	TRBJ1-1	CASSARGSGEAFF	TGTGCCAGTAGTGCAAGGGGGTCTGGTGAAGCTTTCTTT
-	TRBD1	TRBV6-1	TRBJ1-6	CASSEAVWGDRGSPLHF	TGTGCCAGCAGTGAAGCGGTATGGGGGGACAGGGGTTCACCCCTCCACTTT
-	TRBD1	TRBV5-1	TRBJ2-3	CASSLAWDRAQYF	TGCGCCAGCAGCTTGGCCTGGGACAGGGCGCAGTATTTT
-	-	TRBV18	TRBJ1-1	CASSPGQGGIMNTEAFF	TGTGCCAGCTCACCGGGGCAGGGAGGGATCATGAACACTGAAGCTTTCTTT